Below, 2 T cell receptor beta chains from the same sample are listed, as sequenced in a study of cytomegalovirus exposure and HLA in healthy donors. Only in-frame clones appear in the TCRdb table, and some are missing; sequencing was by immunoSEQ multiplex PCR. The table records about 180,000 clones, approximately 87% of them present only once. Material for sequencing was PBMCs. These receptors were collected from a woman in her 30s in good health and CMV-seronegative.

The J gene is TRBJ2-7, the V gene TRBV10-3, with 9 bases lining up with TRBD1. V lost 5 bases, J lost 2 bases, and 4 bases stayed unmatched. There are 14 residues in the CDR3. Germline CDR1 reads ENHRY; CDR2 reads SYGVKD. The CDR3 protein is CAISRTGDTYEQYF. CDR3 bases: TGTGCCATCAGTAGGACAGGGGATACCTACGAGCAGTACTTC.

This clone was seen a few times. The V call is TRBV2, the J call TRBJ1-2; no firm D call. The CDR3 totals 14 residues. V lost 2 bases and J lost 4, with 11 bases in between. From germline, CDR1 is SNHLY and CDR2 FYNNEI. The CDR3 loop reads CASSERRTSYGYTF. In nucleotides, the CDR3 is TGTGCCAGCAGTGAACGCAGAACCTCCTATGGCTACACCTTC.